This T cell receptor (beta chain) originates from a study of blood T cell repertoires in COVID-19. In the study overall: T cells, B-cell-depleted T cells, or PBMCs provided the cDNA or gDNA that served as material.

CDR1 and CDR2 (germline): SGHVS, FNYEAQ. The CDR3 consists of 20 residues. Unmatched junction bases numbered 13, after V lost 1 base and J lost 7 bases. Method: immunoSEQ multiplex PCR; TCRdb's copy keeps in-frame clones and lacks some. The sample lists some 170,000 clones; about 85% were seen once. The receptor comes from a man between 35 and 55 years old with acute or convalescent COVID-19. The chain employs TRBV7-6 and TRBJ2-1; 16 bases line up with TRBD2. Specimen: peripheral blood. The CDR3 loop is CASSLVGLAGGNPSRNEQFF. DNA for the CDR3: TGTGCCAGCAGCTTAGTGGGACTAGCGGGGGGGAACCCTAGTAGGAATGAGCAGTTCTTC.